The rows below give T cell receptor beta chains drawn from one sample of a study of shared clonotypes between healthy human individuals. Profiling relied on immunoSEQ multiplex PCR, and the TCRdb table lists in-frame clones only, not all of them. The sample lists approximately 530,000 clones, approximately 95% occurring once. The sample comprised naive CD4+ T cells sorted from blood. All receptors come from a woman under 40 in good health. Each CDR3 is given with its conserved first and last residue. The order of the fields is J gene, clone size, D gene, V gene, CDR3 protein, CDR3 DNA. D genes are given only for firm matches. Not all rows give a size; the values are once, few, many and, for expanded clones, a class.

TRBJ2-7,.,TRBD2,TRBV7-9,CASSLRLSGSSYEQYF,TGTGCCAGCAGCTTGCGGCTTAGCGGGAGTTCCTACGAGCAGTACTTC
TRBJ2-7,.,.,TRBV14,CASSQGGPPGEQYF,TGTGCCAGCAGCCAGGGCGGGCCCCCGGGCGAGCAGTACTTC
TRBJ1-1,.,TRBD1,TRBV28,CASSSATGTVNTEAFF,TGTGCCAGCAGTTCTGCCACCGGGACAGTTAACACTGAAGCTTTCTTT
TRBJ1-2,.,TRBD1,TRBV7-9,CASSSGQGLDGYTF,TGTGCCAGCAGCTCCGGACAGGGGTTGGATGGCTACACCTTC
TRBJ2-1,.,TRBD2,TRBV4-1,CASSAFSGTSGPSFF,TGCGCCAGCAGCGCTTTTTCCGGGACTAGCGGGCCGTCGTTCTTC
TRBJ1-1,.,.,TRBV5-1,CASSLQTANTEAFF,TGCGCCAGCAGCTTGCAGACAGCAAACACTGAAGCTTTCTTT
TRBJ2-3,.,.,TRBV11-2,CASSLVLSTDTQYF,TGTGCCAGCAGCTTAGTCCTAAGCACAGATACGCAGTATTTT
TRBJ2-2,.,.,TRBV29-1,CSVEPGLQNTGELFF,TGCAGCGTGGAGCCGGGACTCCAGAACACCGGGGAGCTGTTTTTT
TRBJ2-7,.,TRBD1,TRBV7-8,CASSSRGSGTYEQYF,TGTGCCAGCAGCTCCAGGGGGTCGGGCACCTACGAGCAGTACTTC
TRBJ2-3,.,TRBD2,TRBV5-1,CASSTIPGLAQTDTQYF,TGCGCCAGCAGCACTATCCCGGGACTAGCTCAAACAGATACGCAGTATTTT
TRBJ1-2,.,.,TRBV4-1,CASSQGLRQVRLLGYTF,TGCGCCAGCAGCCAAGGGCTCCGACAGGTCCGACTTCTGGGCTACACCTTC
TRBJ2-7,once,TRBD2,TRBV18,CASSPSGAKVEQYF,TGTGCCAGCTCACCTAGCGGGGCAAAGGTCGAGCAGTACTTC
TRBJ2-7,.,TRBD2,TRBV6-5,CATRPGGGEQYF,TGTGCCACTCGTCCGGGAGGAGGCGAGCAGTACTTC
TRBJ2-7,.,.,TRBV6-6,CASSYGASRTQMPYF,TGTGCCAGCAGTTACGGGGCAAGCAGGACCCAAATGCCGTACTTC
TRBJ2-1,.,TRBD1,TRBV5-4,CASSLQGAWEQFF,TGTGCCAGCAGCTTGCAGGGGGCGTGGGAGCAGTTCTTC
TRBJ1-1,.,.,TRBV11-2,CASSLDRNWHSGKGTEAFF,TGTGCCAGCAGCTTAGATCGCAATTGGCACTCCGGAAAAGGGACTGAAGCTTTCTTT
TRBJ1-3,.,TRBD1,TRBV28,CASSLLDRGSFSGNTIYF,TGTGCCAGCAGTTTATTGGACAGGGGGTCCTTCTCTGGAAACACCATATATTTT
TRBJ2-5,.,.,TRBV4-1,CASSQGSLGRLQETQYF,TGCGCCAGCAGCCAAGGGAGTCTTGGGCGGCTACAAGAGACCCAGTACTTC
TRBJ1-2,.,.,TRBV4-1,CASSQVTEPNYGYTF,TGCGCCAGCAGCCAAGTTACAGAACCTAACTATGGCTACACCTTC
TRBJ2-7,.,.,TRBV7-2,CASSLVSGSSYEQYF,TGTGCCAGCAGCTTAGTATCAGGGTCTAGCTACGAGCAGTACTTC
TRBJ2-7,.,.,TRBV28,CASSLFARGSGLSYEQYF,TGTGCCAGCAGTTTATTTGCGCGTGGTAGCGGACTCTCCTACGAGCAGTACTTC
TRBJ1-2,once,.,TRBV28,CASSLKPVMGGYTF,TGTGCCAGCAGTTTAAAGCCAGTGATGGGAGGCTACACCTTC
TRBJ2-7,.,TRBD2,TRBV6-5,CASSSGTSGRGAEQYF,TGTGCCAGCAGTTCCGGGACTAGCGGGAGAGGGGCCGAGCAGTACTTC
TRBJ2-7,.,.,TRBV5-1,CASSLPPYEQYF,TGCGCCAGCAGCTTGCCTCCTTACGAGCAGTACTTC
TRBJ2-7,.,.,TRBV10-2,CASKEVAYEQYF,TGCGCCAGCAAGGAAGTAGCTTACGAGCAGTACTTC
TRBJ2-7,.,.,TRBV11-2,CASSLRGYEQYF,TGTGCCAGCAGCTTAAGGGGGTACGAGCAGTACTTC
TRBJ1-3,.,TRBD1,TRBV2,CASGPDRGYAGNTIYF,TGTGCCAGCGGCCCCGACAGGGGGTACGCTGGAAACACCATATATTTT
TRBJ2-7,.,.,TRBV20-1,CSAKRPYEQYF,TGCAGTGCTAAGCGGCCCTACGAGCAGTACTTC
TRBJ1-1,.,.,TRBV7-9,CASSLAGNTEAFF,TGTGCCAGCAGCTTAGCAGGGAACACTGAAGCTTTCTTT
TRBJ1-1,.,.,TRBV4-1,CASSHGSSMNTEAFF,TGCGCCAGCAGCCACGGCAGTTCGATGAACACTGAAGCTTTCTTT
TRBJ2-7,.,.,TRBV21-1,CASSKPHWASYEQYF,TGTGCCAGCAGCAAACCCCACTGGGCAAGCTACGAGCAGTACTTC
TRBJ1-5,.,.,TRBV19,CASSKGPGQPQHF,TGTGCCAGTAGTAAGGGACCGGGGCAGCCCCAGCATTTT
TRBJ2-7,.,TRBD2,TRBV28,CASSYSRAGLPYEQYF,TGTGCCAGCAGTTATAGTCGAGCGGGACTACCCTACGAGCAGTACTTC
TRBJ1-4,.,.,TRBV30,CAWSVGEKLFF,TGTGCCTGGAGTGTAGGTGAAAAACTGTTTTTT
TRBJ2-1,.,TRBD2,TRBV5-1,CASSVTGTTRQWGNEQFF,TGCGCCAGCAGCGTAACCGGGACTACTAGGCAATGGGGGAATGAGCAGTTCTTC
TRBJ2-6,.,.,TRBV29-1,CSVGSTGSYGANVLTF,TGCAGCGTTGGATCGACAGGCTCTTATGGGGCCAACGTCCTGACTTTC